The present T cell receptor beta chain was sequenced within a study of T-cell memory formation after mild COVID-19. Looked up from germline, CDR1 is SQVTM and CDR2 is ANQGSEA. The CDR3 runs 14 residues. TCRdb reprocessed the 5' RACE reads with MiXCR, giving one entry per CDR3 protein. The sample lists about 250,000 distinct CDR3 sequences, roughly 15% occurring once. The sequencing sample was made of PBMCs or a T cell subset sorted from them (not recorded which). This chain connects TRBV29-1 to TRBJ1-2; the match to TRBD1 covers 10 bases. The sequence derives from an adult woman who had mild COVID-19 (a few samples of this study predate the infection). Cell type and time point are not known. The CDR3 region is CSCPRGTGVYGYTF. CDR3 sequence (DNA): TGCAGTTGTCCCCGGGGGACAGGGGTTTATGGCTACACCTTC.